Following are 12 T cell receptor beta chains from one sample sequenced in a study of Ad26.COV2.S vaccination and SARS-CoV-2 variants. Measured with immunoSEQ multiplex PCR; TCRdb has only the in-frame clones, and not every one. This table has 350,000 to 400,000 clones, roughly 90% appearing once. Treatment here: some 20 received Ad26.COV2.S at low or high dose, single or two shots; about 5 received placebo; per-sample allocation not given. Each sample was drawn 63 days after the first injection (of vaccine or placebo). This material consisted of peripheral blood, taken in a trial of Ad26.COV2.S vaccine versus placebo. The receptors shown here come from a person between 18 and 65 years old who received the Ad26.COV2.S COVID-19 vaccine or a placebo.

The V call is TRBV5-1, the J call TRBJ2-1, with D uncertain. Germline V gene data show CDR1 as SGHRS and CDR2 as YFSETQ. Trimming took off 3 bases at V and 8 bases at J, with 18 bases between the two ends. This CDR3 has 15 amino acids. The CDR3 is CASSSRNTQVDEQFF. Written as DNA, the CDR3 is TGCGCCAGCAGCTCTCGTAATACGCAGGTGGATGAGCAGTTCTTC.

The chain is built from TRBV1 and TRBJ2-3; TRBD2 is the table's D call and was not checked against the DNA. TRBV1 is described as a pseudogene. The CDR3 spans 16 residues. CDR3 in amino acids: CTSSRPIAGVEDTQYF. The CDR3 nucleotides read TGCACCAGCAGCCGCCCTATAGCGGGAGTAGAAGATACGCAGTATTTT.

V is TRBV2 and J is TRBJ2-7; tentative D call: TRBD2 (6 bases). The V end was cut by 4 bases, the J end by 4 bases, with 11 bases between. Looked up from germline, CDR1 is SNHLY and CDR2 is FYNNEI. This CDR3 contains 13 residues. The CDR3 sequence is CASSVSLAYEQYF. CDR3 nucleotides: TGTGCCAGCAGTGTCTCACTAGCTTACGAGCAGTACTTC.

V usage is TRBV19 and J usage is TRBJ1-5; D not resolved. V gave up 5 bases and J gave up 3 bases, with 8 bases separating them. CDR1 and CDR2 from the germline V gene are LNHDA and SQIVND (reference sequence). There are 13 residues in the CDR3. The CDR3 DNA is TGTGCCAGTAGTTACAGAGACAATCAGCCCCAGCATTTT. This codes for CASSYRDNQPQHF.

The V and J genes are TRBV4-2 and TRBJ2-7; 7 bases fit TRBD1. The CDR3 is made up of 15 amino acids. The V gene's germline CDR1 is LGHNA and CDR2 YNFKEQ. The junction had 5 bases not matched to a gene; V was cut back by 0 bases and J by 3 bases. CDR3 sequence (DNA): TGTGCCAGCAGCCAAGATGGACAGGTCTTCTACGAGCAGTACTTC. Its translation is CASSQDGQVFYEQYF.

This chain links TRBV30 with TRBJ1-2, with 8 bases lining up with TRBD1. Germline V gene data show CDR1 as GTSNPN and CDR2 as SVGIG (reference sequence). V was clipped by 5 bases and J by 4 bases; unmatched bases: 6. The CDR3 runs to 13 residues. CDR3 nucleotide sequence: TGTGCCTGGTCCGGGACAGGCACCTATGGCTACACCTTC. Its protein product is CAWSGTGTYGYTF.

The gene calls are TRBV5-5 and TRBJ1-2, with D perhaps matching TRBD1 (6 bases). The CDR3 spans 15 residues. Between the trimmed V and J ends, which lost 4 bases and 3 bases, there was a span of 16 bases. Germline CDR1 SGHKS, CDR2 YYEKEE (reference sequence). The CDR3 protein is CASSANRVIDYGYTF. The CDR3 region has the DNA TGTGCCAGCAGCGCAAACAGGGTCATCGACTATGGCTACACCTTC.

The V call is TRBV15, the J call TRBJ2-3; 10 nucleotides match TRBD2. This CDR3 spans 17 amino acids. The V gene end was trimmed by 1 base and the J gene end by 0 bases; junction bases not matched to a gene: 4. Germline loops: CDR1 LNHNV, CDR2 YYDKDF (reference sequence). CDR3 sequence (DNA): TGTGCCACCAGCAGAGCTAGCGGGGGATCTAGCACAGATACGCAGTATTTT. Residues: CATSRASGGSSTDTQYF.

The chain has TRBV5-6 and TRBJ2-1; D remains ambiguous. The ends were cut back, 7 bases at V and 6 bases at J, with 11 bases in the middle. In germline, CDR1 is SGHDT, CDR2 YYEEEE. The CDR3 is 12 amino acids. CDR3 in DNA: TGTGCCAGCGGCAAGGACGGCAATGAGCAGTTCTTC. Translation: CASGKDGNEQFF.

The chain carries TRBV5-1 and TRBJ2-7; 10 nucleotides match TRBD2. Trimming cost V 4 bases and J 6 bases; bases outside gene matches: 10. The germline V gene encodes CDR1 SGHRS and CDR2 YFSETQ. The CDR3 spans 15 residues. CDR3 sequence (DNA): TGCGCCAGCAGCCCGGTAGGGCTAGCGGGAGTCGAGCAGTACTTC. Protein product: CASSPVGLAGVEQYF.

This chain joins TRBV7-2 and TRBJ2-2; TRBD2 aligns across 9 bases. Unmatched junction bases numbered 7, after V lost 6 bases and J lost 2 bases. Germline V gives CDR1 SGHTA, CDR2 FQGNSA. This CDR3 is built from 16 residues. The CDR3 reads CASRPTSGFNTGELFF. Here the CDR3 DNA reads TGTGCCAGCAGGCCCACTAGCGGGTTTAACACCGGGGAGCTGTTTTTT.

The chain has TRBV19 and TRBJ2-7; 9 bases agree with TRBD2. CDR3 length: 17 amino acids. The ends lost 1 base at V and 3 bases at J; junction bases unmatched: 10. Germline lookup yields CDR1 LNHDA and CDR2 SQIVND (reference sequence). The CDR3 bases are TGTGCCAGTAGTATAGTTGCTAGCGGGGAGTTCGGCTACGAGCAGTACTTC. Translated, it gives CASSIVASGEFGYEQYF.